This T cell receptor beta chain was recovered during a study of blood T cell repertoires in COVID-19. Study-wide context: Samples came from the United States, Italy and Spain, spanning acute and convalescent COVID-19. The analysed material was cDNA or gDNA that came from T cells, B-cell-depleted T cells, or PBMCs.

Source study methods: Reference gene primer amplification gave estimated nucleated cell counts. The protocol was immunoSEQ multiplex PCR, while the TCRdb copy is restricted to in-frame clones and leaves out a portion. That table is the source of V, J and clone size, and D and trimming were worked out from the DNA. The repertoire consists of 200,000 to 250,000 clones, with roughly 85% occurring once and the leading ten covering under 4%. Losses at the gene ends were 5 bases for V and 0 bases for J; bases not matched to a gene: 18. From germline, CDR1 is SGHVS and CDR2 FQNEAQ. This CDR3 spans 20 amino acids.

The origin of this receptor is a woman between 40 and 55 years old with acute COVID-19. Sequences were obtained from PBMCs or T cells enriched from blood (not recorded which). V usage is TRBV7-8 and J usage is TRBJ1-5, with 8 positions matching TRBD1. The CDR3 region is CASSVLSYQGAPNSNQPQHF. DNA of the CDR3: TGTGCCAGCAGCGTTTTGTCATATCAGGGGGCCCCGAATAGCAATCAGCCCCAGCATTTT.